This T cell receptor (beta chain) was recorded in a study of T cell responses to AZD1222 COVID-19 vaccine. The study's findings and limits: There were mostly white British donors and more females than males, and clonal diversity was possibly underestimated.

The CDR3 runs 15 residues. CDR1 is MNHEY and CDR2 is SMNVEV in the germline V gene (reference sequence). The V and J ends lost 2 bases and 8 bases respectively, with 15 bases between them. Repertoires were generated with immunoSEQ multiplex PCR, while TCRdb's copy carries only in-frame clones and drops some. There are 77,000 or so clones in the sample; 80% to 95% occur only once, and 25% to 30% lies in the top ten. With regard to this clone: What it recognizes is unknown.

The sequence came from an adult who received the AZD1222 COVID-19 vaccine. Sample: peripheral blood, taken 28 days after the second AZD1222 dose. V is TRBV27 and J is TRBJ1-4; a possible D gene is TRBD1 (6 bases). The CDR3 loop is CASSLEGGSGEKLFF. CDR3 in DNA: TGTGCCAGCAGTTTAGAGGGGGGGTCTGGGGAAAAACTGTTTTTT.